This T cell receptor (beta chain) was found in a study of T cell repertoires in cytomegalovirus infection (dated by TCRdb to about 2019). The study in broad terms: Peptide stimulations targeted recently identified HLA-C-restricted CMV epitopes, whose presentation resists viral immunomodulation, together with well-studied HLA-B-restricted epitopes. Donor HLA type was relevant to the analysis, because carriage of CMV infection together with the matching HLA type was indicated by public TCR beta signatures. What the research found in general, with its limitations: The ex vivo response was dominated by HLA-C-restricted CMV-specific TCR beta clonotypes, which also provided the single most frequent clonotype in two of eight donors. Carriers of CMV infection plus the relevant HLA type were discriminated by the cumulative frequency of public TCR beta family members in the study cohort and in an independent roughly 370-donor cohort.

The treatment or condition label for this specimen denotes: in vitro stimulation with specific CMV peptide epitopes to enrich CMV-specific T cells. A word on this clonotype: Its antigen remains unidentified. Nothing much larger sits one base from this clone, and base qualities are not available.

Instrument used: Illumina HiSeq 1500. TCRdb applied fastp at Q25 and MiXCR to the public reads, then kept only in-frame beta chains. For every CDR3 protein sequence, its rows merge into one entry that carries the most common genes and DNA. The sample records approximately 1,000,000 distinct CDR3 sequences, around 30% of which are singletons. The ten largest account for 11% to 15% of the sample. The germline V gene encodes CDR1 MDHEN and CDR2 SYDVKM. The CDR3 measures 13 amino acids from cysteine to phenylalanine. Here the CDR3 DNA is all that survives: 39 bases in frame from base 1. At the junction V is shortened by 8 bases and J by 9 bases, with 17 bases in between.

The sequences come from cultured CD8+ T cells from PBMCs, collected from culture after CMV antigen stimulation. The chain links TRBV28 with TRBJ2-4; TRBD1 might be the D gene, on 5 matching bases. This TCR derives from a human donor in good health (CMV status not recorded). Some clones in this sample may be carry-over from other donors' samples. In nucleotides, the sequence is TGTGCCAGCGCGGAGACAGCCGCCAGCATTCAGTACTTC. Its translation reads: CASAETAASIQYF.